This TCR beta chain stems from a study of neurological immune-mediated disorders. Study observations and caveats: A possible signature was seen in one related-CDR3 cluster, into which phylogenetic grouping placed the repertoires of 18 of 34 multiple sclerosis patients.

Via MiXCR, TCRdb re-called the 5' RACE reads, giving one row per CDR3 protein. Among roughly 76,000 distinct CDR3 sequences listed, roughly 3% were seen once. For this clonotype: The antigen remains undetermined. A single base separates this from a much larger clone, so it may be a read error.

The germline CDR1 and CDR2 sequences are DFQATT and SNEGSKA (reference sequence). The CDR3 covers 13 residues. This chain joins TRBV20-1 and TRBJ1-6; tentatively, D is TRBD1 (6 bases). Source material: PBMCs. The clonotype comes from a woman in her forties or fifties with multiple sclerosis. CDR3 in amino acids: CSARRGNNSPLYF. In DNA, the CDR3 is TGCAGTGCTCGCAGGGGTAATAATTCACCCCTCTACTTT.